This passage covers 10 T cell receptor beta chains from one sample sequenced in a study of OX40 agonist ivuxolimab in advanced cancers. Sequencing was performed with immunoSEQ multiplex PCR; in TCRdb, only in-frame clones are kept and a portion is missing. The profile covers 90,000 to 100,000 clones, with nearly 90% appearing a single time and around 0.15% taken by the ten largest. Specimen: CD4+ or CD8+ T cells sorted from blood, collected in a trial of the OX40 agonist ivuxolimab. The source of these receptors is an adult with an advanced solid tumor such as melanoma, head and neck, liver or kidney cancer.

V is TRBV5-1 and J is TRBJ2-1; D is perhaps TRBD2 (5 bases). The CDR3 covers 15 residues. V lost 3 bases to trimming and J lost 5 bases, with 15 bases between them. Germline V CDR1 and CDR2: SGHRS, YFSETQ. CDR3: CASSWTGSTNNEQFF. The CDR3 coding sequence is TGCGCCAGCAGCTGGACTGGATCGACAAACAATGAGCAGTTCTTC.

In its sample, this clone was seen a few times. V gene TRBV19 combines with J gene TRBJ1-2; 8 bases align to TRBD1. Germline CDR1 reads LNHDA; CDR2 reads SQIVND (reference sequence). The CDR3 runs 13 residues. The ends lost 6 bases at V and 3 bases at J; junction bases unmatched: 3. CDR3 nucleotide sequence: TGTGCCAGTAGGGGACAGGACGACTATGGCTACACCTTC. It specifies CASRGQDDYGYTF. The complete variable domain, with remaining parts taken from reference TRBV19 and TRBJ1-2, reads DGGITQSPKYLFRKEGQNVTLSCEQNLNHDAMYWYRQDPGQGLRLIYYSQIVNDFQKGDIAEGYSVSREKKESFPLTVTSAQKNPTAFYLCASRGQDDYGYTFGSGTRLTVV.

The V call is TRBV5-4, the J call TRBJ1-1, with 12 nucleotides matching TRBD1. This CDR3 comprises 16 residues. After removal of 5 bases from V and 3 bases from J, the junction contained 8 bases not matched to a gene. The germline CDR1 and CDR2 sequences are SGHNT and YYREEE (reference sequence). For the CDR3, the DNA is TGTGCCAGCAGAAAGGGACAGGGGGCGCCGGACACTGAAGCTTTCTTT. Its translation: CASRKGQGAPDTEAFF.

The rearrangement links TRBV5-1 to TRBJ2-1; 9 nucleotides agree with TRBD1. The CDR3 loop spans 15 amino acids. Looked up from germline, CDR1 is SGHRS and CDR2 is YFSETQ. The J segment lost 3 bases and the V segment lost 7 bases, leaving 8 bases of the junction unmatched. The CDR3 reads CASQKGQGDYNEQFF. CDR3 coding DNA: TGCGCCAGCCAAAAGGGACAGGGAGACTACAATGAGCAGTTCTTC.

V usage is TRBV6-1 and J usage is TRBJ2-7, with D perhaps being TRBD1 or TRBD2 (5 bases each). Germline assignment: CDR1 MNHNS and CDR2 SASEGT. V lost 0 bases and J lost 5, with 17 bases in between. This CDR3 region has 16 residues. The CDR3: CASSEAGGQTWDEQYF. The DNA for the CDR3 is TGTGCCAGCAGTGAAGCAGGAGGACAAACATGGGACGAGCAGTACTTC.

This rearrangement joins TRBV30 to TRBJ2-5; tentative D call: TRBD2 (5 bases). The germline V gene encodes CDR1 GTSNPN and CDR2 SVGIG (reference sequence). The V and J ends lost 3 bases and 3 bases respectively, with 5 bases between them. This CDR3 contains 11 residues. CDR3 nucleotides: TGTGCCTGGAGGCGGGAAGAGACCCAGTACTTC. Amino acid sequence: CAWRREETQYF.

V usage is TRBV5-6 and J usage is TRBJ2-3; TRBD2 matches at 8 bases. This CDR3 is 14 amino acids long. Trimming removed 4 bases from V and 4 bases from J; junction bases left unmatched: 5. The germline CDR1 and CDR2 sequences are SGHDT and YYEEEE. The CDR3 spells CASSVSGRADTQYF. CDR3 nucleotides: TGTGCCAGCAGCGTAAGCGGGAGAGCAGATACGCAGTATTTT.

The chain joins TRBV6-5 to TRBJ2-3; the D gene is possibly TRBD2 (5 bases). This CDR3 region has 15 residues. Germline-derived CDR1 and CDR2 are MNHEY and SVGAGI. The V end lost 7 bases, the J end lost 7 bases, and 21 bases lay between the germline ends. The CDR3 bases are TGTGCCAGCAAGAGAAATAGCGTATACACTCATACGCAGTATTTT. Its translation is CASKRNSVYTHTQYF.

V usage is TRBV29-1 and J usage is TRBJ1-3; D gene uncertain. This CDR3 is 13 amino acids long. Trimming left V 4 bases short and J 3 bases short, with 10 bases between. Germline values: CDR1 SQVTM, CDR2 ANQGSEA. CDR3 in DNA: TGCAGCGTTGGAGCCTCCAATGGAAACACCATATATTTT. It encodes CSVGASNGNTIYF. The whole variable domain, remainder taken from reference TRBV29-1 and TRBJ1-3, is SAVISQKPSRDICQRGTSLTIQCQVDSQVTMMFWYRQQPGQSLTLIATANQGSEATYESGFVIDKFPISRPNLTFSTLTVSNMSPEDSSIYLCSVGASNGNTIYFGEGSWLTVV.

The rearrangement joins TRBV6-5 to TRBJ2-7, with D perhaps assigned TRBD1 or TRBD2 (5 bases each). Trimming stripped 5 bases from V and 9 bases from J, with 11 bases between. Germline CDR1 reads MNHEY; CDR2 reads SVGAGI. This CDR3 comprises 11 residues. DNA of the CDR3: TGTGCCAGCAGTGAGGGACGGCCGCAGTACTTC. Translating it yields CASSEGRPQYF.